The 20 T cell receptor beta chains below come from one sample, sequenced in a study of shared clonotypes between healthy human individuals. Some clones are missing from TCRdb's copy, which holds only in-frame ones; the method was immunoSEQ multiplex PCR. The sample contains approximately 2.5 million clones, 80% to 95% of which appear only once. The sample comprised naive CD4+ T cells from PBMCs. The subset was: CD45RA+ positively selected. The receptors here all came from a man younger than 35 in good health. Some clones in this sample may be carry-over from other donors' samples.

Turning to this clone: The identical CDR3 is also encoded by other nucleotide sequences in the sample. The CDR3 region is CASSPTGSGSYEQYF. In nucleotides, the CDR3 is TGTGCCAGCAGCCCGACAGGGTCCGGGTCCTACGAGCAGTACTTC. The rearrangement links TRBV6-5 to TRBJ2-7, with 7 bases aligning to TRBD1. Germline assignment: CDR1 MNHEY and CDR2 SVGAGI. The CDR3 runs 15 residues. Trimming removed 6 bases from V and 1 base from J; junction bases left unmatched: 9.

Concerning this clone: Other nucleotide sequences in the sample specify the same CDR3. This sequence joins TRBV7-2 and TRBJ1-5; a weak D match, TRBD1 (6 bases). This CDR3 comprises 13 residues. The V end was cut by 5 bases, the J end by 4 bases, with 9 bases between. Germline V gene data show CDR1 as SGHTA and CDR2 as FQGNSA. CDR3: CASSPDRNQPQHF. CDR3 nucleotide sequence: TGTGCCAGCAGCCCCGACAGGAATCAGCCCCAGCATTTT. Looking up the rest from reference TRBV7-2 and TRBJ1-5 gives the full variable domain: GAGVSQSPSNKVTEKGKDVELRCDPISGHTALYWYRQSLGQGLEFLIYFQGNSAPDKSGLPSDRFSAERTGGSVSTLTIQRTQQEDSAVYLCASSPDRNQPQHFGDGTRLSIL.

This sequence joins TRBV28 and TRBJ2-7; maybe TRBD2 (6 bases). Trimming stripped 7 bases from V and 5 bases from J, with 15 bases between. The CDR3 is 13 residues long. Germline CDR1 reads MDHEN; CDR2 reads SYDVKM. The CDR3 DNA follows: TGTGCCAGCACCGGGACTCGGCGGGACGAGCAGTACTTC. The encoded protein is CASTGTRRDEQYF.

The chain couples TRBV30 to TRBJ2-1, with D tentatively TRBD1 or TRBD2 (5 bases each). CDR1 is GTSNPN and CDR2 is SVGIG in the germline V gene (reference sequence). Trimming left V 3 bases short and J 10 bases short, with 16 bases between. The CDR3 runs 13 residues. The CDR3 reads CAWSRDPSWEQFF. The CDR3 DNA is TGTGCCTGGAGCCGGGACCCCTCTTGGGAGCAGTTCTTC.

The chain carries TRBV7-2 and TRBJ1-2, with D tentatively TRBD1 (5 bases). V lost 5 bases to trimming and J lost 0 bases, with 13 bases between them. The CDR3 length is 15 residues. From germline, CDR1 is SGHTA and CDR2 FQGNSA. The CDR3 bases are TGTGCCAGCAGCCCGACAGCAGTTTCTAACTATGGCTACACCTTC. It yields the protein CASSPTAVSNYGYTF.

The CDR3: CASSPGTVHYEQYF. CDR3 bases: TGTGCCAGCTCCCCCGGGACAGTCCACTACGAGCAGTACTTC. The chain couples TRBV18 to TRBJ2-7; 7 positions match TRBD1. V gave up 6 bases and J gave up 3 bases; unmatched junction bases: 8. The CDR3 runs 14 residues. Germline CDR1 and CDR2: KGHSH and LQKENI.

The V gene is TRBV28, the J gene TRBJ2-1, with a tentative D call TRBD2 (6 bases). V lost 3 bases and J 4 bases, leaving 13 bases between the germline ends. CDR1 and CDR2 (germline): MDHEN, SYDVKM. The CDR3 sequence is 15 residues long. CDR3 nucleotide sequence: TGTGCCAGCAGTTTGGGCGGGGTGGCGTACAATGAGCAGTTCTTC. Translating gives CASSLGGVAYNEQFF.

V and J are TRBV12-5 and TRBJ2-1, with TRBD2 matching 7 bases. Germline CDR1 and CDR2: LGHNT and FRNRAP. The V gene end was trimmed by 3 bases and the J gene end by 6 bases; junction bases not matched to a gene: 8. The CDR3 is 15 residues long. The CDR3 spells CASGLGLAESNEQFF. DNA of the CDR3: TGTGCTAGTGGTTTAGGGCTAGCGGAGTCCAATGAGCAGTTCTTC.

J is TRBJ2-7 and V is TRBV7-2; weak D call: TRBD2 (6 bases). V shed 5 bases and J shed 6 bases, with 14 bases lying between them. Looked up from germline, CDR1 is SGHTA and CDR2 is FQGNSA. CDR3 size: 13 residues. The CDR3 region has the DNA TGTGCCAGCAGCCCAGATAGGGGAGGCGAGCAGTACTTC. It encodes CASSPDRGGEQYF.

The sample holds a few counts of this clone. The V gene is TRBV18, the J gene TRBJ2-1, with a tentative D call TRBD1 (6 bases). V lost 3 bases to trimming and J lost 7 bases, with 13 bases between them. This CDR3 comprises 14 residues. Germline CDR1 is KGHSH and CDR2 is LQKENI. The chain's CDR3 is CASSPHATGNEQFF. The CDR3, as DNA: TGTGCCAGCTCACCGCACGCGACAGGTAATGAGCAGTTCTTC.

V usage is TRBV7-3 and J usage is TRBJ2-2; 9 bases are shared with TRBD1. After removal of 4 bases from V and 4 bases from J, the junction contained 4 bases not matched to a gene. The CDR3 runs to 15 residues. Germline V gene sequence: CDR1 SGHTA, CDR2 FQGTGA. In DNA form, the CDR3 reads TGTGCCAGCAGCTCGGGACAGGGACTCACCGGGGAGCTGTTTTTT. Amino acids: CASSSGQGLTGELFF.

This clone was detected only once. The chain combines TRBV7-2 with TRBJ2-1, with 8 bases matching TRBD2. Germline V gene sequence: CDR1 SGHTA, CDR2 FQGNSA. CDR3 length: 15 amino acids. The ends lost 7 bases at V and 12 bases at J; junction bases unmatched: 17. For the CDR3, the DNA is TGTGCCAGCAACCCAGGGCTAGCGGGCCTCCTAGGGCAGTTCTTC. Translation gives CASNPGLAGLLGQFF.

A word on this clone: Other DNA sequences within the sample encode an identical CDR3. The chain links TRBV28 to TRBJ2-1, with D uncertain. Trimming took 2 bases from V and 4 from J, leaving 6 bases between them. This CDR3 spans 13 amino acids. Germline CDR1 MDHEN, CDR2 SYDVKM. CDR3 residues: CASSLGLYNEQFF. In nucleotides, the CDR3 is TGTGCCAGCAGTTTAGGCCTTTACAATGAGCAGTTCTTC.

CDR3 DNA: TGTGCCAGCAGCTTGGAACTGGGGGCGGTCTCCGGGGAGCTGTTTTTT. Translated, it gives CASSLELGAVSGELFF. V is TRBV5-4 and J is TRBJ2-2, with a weak D call TRBD1 (6 bases). The CDR3 contains 16 residues. V was clipped by 0 bases and J by 6 bases, with 15 bases between them. Germline V gene data show CDR1 as SGHNT and CDR2 as YYREEE (reference sequence).

In nucleotides, the CDR3 is TGTGCCAGCAGCACTGGTGGGGGGACCTACGAGCAGTACTTC. Residues: CASSTGGGTYEQYF. The V and J genes are TRBV7-9 and TRBJ2-7, with D possibly matching TRBD2 (6 bases). Germline CDR1 is SEHNR and CDR2 is FQNEAQ (reference sequence). Trimming removed 5 bases from V and 2 bases from J, with 13 bases in between. This CDR3 region has 14 residues.

This rearrangement joins TRBV4-2 to TRBJ2-3; 8 bases agree with TRBD2. The CDR3 is made up of 17 amino acids. Germline values: CDR1 LGHNA, CDR2 YNFKEQ. Germline trimming cut 1 base from V and 0 bases from J; bases unmatched to any gene: 6. CDR3 protein: CASSQATSGVSTDTQYF. The CDR3 DNA sequence: TGTGCCAGCAGCCAAGCTACTAGCGGAGTTAGCACAGATACGCAGTATTTT.

As concerns this clone: A clone one base away is much larger, so this may be a read error. The J gene is TRBJ2-5, the V gene TRBV23-1; D gene unclear. TRBV23-1 counts as an open reading frame of uncertain function. CDR3 length: 10 residues. The V and J ends lost 6 bases and 1 base respectively, with 0 bases between them. As DNA, the CDR3 is TGCGCCAGCAGCCAAGAGACCCAGTACTTC. Protein product: CASSQETQYF.

The chain has TRBV27 and TRBJ1-2; TRBD1 might be the D (5 bases). Germline V gene data show CDR1 as MNHEY and CDR2 as SMNVEV (reference sequence). Trimming took off 0 bases at V and 6 bases at J, with 11 bases between the two ends. CDR3 length: 14 residues. CDR3 protein: CASSLSGQTHGYTF. The DNA of the CDR3 is TGTGCCAGCAGTTTATCGGGGCAGACTCATGGCTACACCTTC.

The J gene is TRBJ2-5, the V gene TRBV7-2, with TRBD2 as a possible D gene (5 bases). CDR3 length: 13 amino acids. Germline CDR1 is SGHTA and CDR2 is FQGNSA. Trimming removed 5 bases from V and 5 bases from J, with 12 bases in between. CDR3: CASSQTSRETQYF. DNA of the CDR3: TGTGCCAGCAGCCAAACTAGTCGGGAGACCCAGTACTTC.

This clone appeared a single time. The CDR3 nucleotides are TGTGCCAGCAAACAGACAGGACCAAATGAAAAACTGTTTTTT. Its protein is CASKQTGPNEKLFF. This rearrangement joins TRBV27 to TRBJ1-4; D possibly corresponds to TRBD1 (6 bases). Germline V gene lookup returns CDR1 MNHEY and CDR2 SMNVEV (reference sequence). The V and J ends lost 7 bases and 5 bases respectively, with 14 bases between them. The CDR3 is 14 amino acids. Variable domain in full (rest from reference TRBV27 and TRBJ1-4): EAQVTQNPRYLITVTGKKLTVTCSQNMNHEYMSWYRQDPGLGLRQIYYSMNVEVTDKGDVPEGYKVSRKEKRNFPLILESPSPNQTSLYFCASKQTGPNEKLFFGSGTQLSVL.